This TCR beta chain originates from a study of T cells in Graves' hyperthyroidism and ophthalmopathy. It was RNA transcripts that yielded the amplified TCR beta CDR3 regions. Using the HTBI primer set, a first-round RT-PCR was run on the TCR CDR3. TCRdb reprocessed the multiplex PCR reads via MiXCR and lists one record per CDR3 protein. This table has about 320,000 distinct CDR3 sequences, roughly 15% appearing once. The CDR3 contains 16 residues. The ends were cut back, 5 bases at V and 3 bases at J, with 17 bases in the middle. Germline values: CDR1 LNHDA, CDR2 SQIVND (reference sequence). This clonotype was obtained from a man aged 25-45 years with Graves' hyperthyroidism. Material for sequencing was blood. V is TRBV19 and J is TRBJ2-1; D perhaps matches TRBD2 (6 bases). The DNA for the CDR3 is TGTGCCAGTAGTCCTATGGCGGCGGGATACTACAATGAGCAGTTCTTC. This gives the protein CASSPMAAGYYNEQFF. The full variable domain, in which reference TRBV19 and TRBJ2-1 provide the parts outside the CDR3, is DGGITQSPKYLFRKEGQNVTLSCEQNLNHDAMYWYRQDPGQGLRLIYYSQIVNDFQKGDIAEGYSVSREKKESFPLTVTSAQKNPTAFYLCASSPMAAGYYNEQFFGPGTRLTVL.